Following are 9 T cell receptor beta chains from one sample sequenced in a study of T cell responses to AZD1222 COVID-19 vaccine. Assay: immunoSEQ multiplex PCR; the TCRdb copy retains only in-frame clones and omits some. The sample holds some 130,000 clones, roughly 88% seen once. Sequencing was performed on peripheral blood, taken on day 0 of AZD1222 vaccination. All receptors come from an adult in good health.

The chain combines TRBV28 with TRBJ1-1; D is unresolved. Trimming took off 8 bases at V and 5 bases at J, with 9 bases between the two ends. CDR1 and CDR2 from the germline V gene are MDHEN and SYDVKM. This CDR3 contains 11 residues. The CDR3 protein is CASASVTEAFF. DNA of the CDR3: TGTGCCAGCGCGAGTGTAACTGAAGCTTTCTTT.

This chain connects TRBV29-1 to TRBJ2-2; TRBD1 agrees at 9 bases. There are 14 residues in the CDR3. The J segment lost 4 bases and the V segment lost 6 bases, leaving 6 bases of the junction unmatched. The germline V gene has CDR1 SQVTM and CDR2 ANQGSEA. In DNA form, the CDR3 reads TGCAGCGTGCGGACAGGGGCACTCACCGGGGAGCTGTTTTTT. Protein sequence: CSVRTGALTGELFF.

The chain combines TRBV7-9 with TRBJ1-1; D not resolved. Trimming took off 1 base at V and 0 bases at J, with 12 bases between the two ends. The CDR3 runs to 16 residues. Germline V gene sequence: CDR1 SEHNR, CDR2 FQNEAQ (reference sequence). The CDR3 spells CASSLGAAVMNTEAFF. The CDR3 DNA reads TGTGCCAGCAGCTTAGGGGCGGCGGTTATGAACACTGAAGCTTTCTTT.

This chain uses TRBV19 with TRBJ1-1; D gene ambiguous. Looked up from germline, CDR1 is LNHDA and CDR2 is SQIVND (reference sequence). CDR3 length: 14 residues. The germline V and J ends were trimmed by 4 bases and 2 bases, with 11 bases remaining between them. CDR3 region: CASSRTAGNTEAFF. The DNA of the CDR3 is TGTGCCAGTAGTAGGACCGCGGGCAACACTGAAGCTTTCTTT.

CDR3 in DNA: TGCGCCAGCAGCTTGGGAAGTGCGAACTATGGCTACACCTTC. It yields the protein CASSLGSANYGYTF. The chain couples TRBV5-1 to TRBJ1-2; no firm D call. The length of the CDR3 is 14 residues. V was cut by 0 bases and J by 2 bases, with 8 bases left in between. CDR1 SGHRS and CDR2 YFSETQ come from the germline V gene.

This clone was observed a single time. The gene calls are TRBV27 and TRBJ1-5; TRBD1 might be the D (6 bases). Per germline, CDR1 MNHEY and CDR2 SMNVEV (reference sequence). This CDR3 is built from 15 residues. The germline V and J ends were trimmed by 5 bases and 2 bases, with 13 bases remaining between them. The CDR3 loop is CASSGGRQGNQPQHF. CDR3 sequence (DNA): TGTGCCAGCAGTGGGGGGAGACAGGGCAATCAGCCCCAGCATTTT.

This clone was recorded once. The chain recombines TRBV27 with TRBJ2-1; 7 bases align to TRBD1. V trimming: 7 bases; J trimming: 0 bases; junction bases outside the gene matches: 6. Germline assignment: CDR1 MNHEY and CDR2 SMNVEV (reference sequence). The CDR3 spans 15 residues. Here the CDR3 reads CASKGTDLSYNEQFF. CDR3 in DNA: TGTGCCAGCAAAGGGACAGATCTCTCCTACAATGAGCAGTTCTTC.

The chain links TRBV3-1 (or the pseudogene TRBV3-2) to TRBJ1-4; 8 bases are a match to TRBD1. CDR1 and CDR2 (germline): LGHDT, YNNKEL (reference sequence). Unmatched junction bases numbered 2, after V lost 4 bases and J lost 7 bases. The CDR3 spans 13 residues. CDR3 loop: CASSRQGSEKLFF. The CDR3 DNA sequence: TGTGCCAGCAGCCGACAGGGGAGTGAAAAACTGTTTTTT.

The sample holds a few counts of this clone. The rearrangement links TRBV18 to TRBJ1-1, with D possibly matching TRBD1 (6 bases). With 3 bases removed from V and 0 bases from J, the gap between germline ends came to 17 bases. The CDR3 length is 17 residues. The germline V gene has CDR1 KGHSH and CDR2 LQKENI. CDR3 residues: CASSPLNPTGLNTEAFF. In DNA, the CDR3 is TGTGCCAGCTCACCCTTAAACCCGACAGGCTTGAACACTGAAGCTTTCTTT. The full variable domain, completed using reference TRBV18 and TRBJ1-1, is NAGVMQNPRHLVRRRGQEARLRCSPMKGHSHVYWYRQLPEEGLKFMVYLQKENIIDESGMPKERFSAEFPKEGPSILRIQQVVRGDSAAYFCASSPLNPTGLNTEAFFGQGTRLTVV.